The next 18 T cell receptor beta chains were all read from a single sample in a study of cytomegalovirus exposure and HLA in healthy donors. Researchers ran the PCR with 60 Vbeta and 13 Jbeta primers. The protocol was immunoSEQ multiplex PCR, while the TCRdb copy is restricted to in-frame clones and leaves out a portion. There are under 150,000 clones in the sample; about two thirds occur only once, and 2.9% lies in the top ten. The sample consisted of PBMCs. The source is a human donor in good health.

This clone was recorded a few times. The rearrangement uses TRBV6-1 and TRBJ2-2, with 10 nucleotides matching TRBD1. CDR1 and CDR2 (germline): MNHNS, SASEGT. V shed 4 bases and J 1 base; nucleotides not matched to a gene: 3. The CDR3 has 16 residues. The CDR3 is CASSARTGGNTGELFF. As DNA, the CDR3 is TGTGCCAGCAGTGCCCGGACAGGGGGGAACACCGGGGAGCTGTTTTTT.

The gene calls are TRBV7-6 and TRBJ1-1, with a possible D match to TRBD1 (5 bases). The CDR3 runs to 15 residues. In germline, CDR1 is SGHVS, CDR2 FNYEAQ. V shed 1 base and J shed 4 bases, with 13 bases lying between them. CDR3 sequence reads: CASSLVSAGGTEAFF. The CDR3 coding sequence is TGTGCCAGCAGCTTAGTCTCCGCCGGGGGCACTGAAGCTTTCTTT.

The chain is built from TRBV19 and TRBJ2-2; D is perhaps TRBD1 (7 bases). This CDR3 region has 18 residues. The V and J ends lost 3 bases and 6 bases respectively, with 23 bases between them. The germline gives CDR1 LNHDA, CDR2 SQIVND (reference sequence). In DNA, the CDR3 is TGTGCCAGTAGTATCCGTCGACAGGGACTTGTGGTGGCCGGGGAGCTGTTTTTT. Translation gives CASSIRRQGLVVAGELFF.

The chain links TRBV6-1 to TRBJ2-5, with 9 bases that match TRBD2. Germline V gene data show CDR1 as MNHNS and CDR2 as SASEGT. The CDR3 runs to 16 residues. With 2 bases clipped from V and 5 bases from J, the junction kept 9 bases outside the gene matches. Written as DNA, the CDR3 is TGTGCCAGCAGTGAATTACGCGGGGGGGCCGGGGAGACCCAGTACTTC. It translates to CASSELRGGAGETQYF.

There are a few counts of this clone. The gene calls are TRBV7-2 and TRBJ1-6; D remains ambiguous. Trimming took off 1 base at V and 0 bases at J, with 4 bases between the two ends. The CDR3 contains 15 residues. Per germline, CDR1 SGHTA and CDR2 FQGNSA. CDR3 region: CASSLDSSYNSPLHF. The CDR3 DNA reads as TGTGCCAGCAGCTTAGATAGCTCCTATAATTCACCCCTCCACTTT. Together with reference TRBV7-2 and TRBJ1-6, the CDR3 gives the full variable domain: GAGVSQSPSNKVTEKGKDVELRCDPISGHTALYWYRQSLGQGLEFLIYFQGNSAPDKSGLPSDRFSAERTGGSVSTLTIQRTQQEDSAVYLCASSLDSSYNSPLHFGNGTRLTVT.

This clone has only a few counts. The V gene is TRBV4-3, the J gene TRBJ2-6; D gene uncertain. The germline CDR1 and CDR2 sequences are LGHNA and YSLEER. This CDR3 comprises 18 residues. V lost 0 bases, J lost 1 base, and 13 bases lay in between. CDR3 residues: CASSQDYGSFSGANVLTF. The CDR3 nucleotides are TGCGCCAGCAGCCAAGATTATGGCAGTTTTTCTGGGGCCAACGTCCTGACTTTC.

This clone was observed a few times. V and J are TRBV9 and TRBJ2-1, with a possible D match to TRBD2 (6 bases). Germline loops: CDR1 SGDLS, CDR2 YYNGEE. CDR3 size: 15 residues. Trimming left V 3 bases short and J 4 bases short, with 14 bases between. The CDR3 loop reads CASSALGREYNEQFF. CDR3 DNA sequence: TGTGCCAGCAGCGCCCTTGGACGGGAGTACAATGAGCAGTTCTTC.

Written as DNA, the CDR3 is TGTGCCAGCAGTTTTGTCAGGCAGGGGGCCTCCTATGGCTACACCTTC. Its translation: CASSFVRQGASYGYTF. This chain uses TRBV27 with TRBJ1-2; 8 bases are shared with TRBD1. The CDR3 totals 16 residues. V was clipped by 3 bases and J by 4 bases; unmatched bases: 10. Looked up from germline, CDR1 is MNHEY and CDR2 is SMNVEV (reference sequence).

This chain connects TRBV29-1 to TRBJ2-3, with D perhaps TRBD1 (6 bases). The V end lost 4 bases, the J end lost 0 bases, and 14 bases lay between the germline ends. Germline loops: CDR1 SQVTM, CDR2 ANQGSEA. This CDR3 has 15 residues. The CDR3 bases are TGCAGCGTTGCTCAGGGGACCCCTAGCACAGATACGCAGTATTTT. As protein: CSVAQGTPSTDTQYF.

The V gene is TRBV5-4, the J gene TRBJ2-7; tentative D call: TRBD1 (5 bases). With 0 bases removed from V and 0 bases from J, the gap between germline ends came to 10 bases. Germline loops: CDR1 SGHNT, CDR2 YYREEE (reference sequence). The CDR3 totals 15 residues. In DNA, the CDR3 is TGTGCCAGCAGCTTGGGGACACACACCTCCTACGAGCAGTACTTC. Amino acid sequence: CASSLGTHTSYEQYF.

The chain uses TRBV4-2 and TRBJ2-1; TRBD2 matches at 9 bases. CDR1 and CDR2 (germline): LGHNA, YNFKEQ. V gave up 3 bases and J gave up 7 bases; unmatched junction bases: 10. The CDR3 is 16 amino acids. The chain's CDR3 is CASSHGGGALGNEQFF. The CDR3 DNA is TGTGCCAGCAGCCACGGCGGGGGGGCCTTAGGTAATGAGCAGTTCTTC.

This chain connects TRBV6-5 to TRBJ1-1; D perhaps matches TRBD1 (6 bases). V lost 2 bases and J lost 5, with 9 bases in between. CDR1 and CDR2 (germline): MNHEY, SVGAGI. This CDR3 contains 13 residues. The CDR3 protein is CASSYDRRTEAFF. CDR3 nucleotides: TGTGCCAGCAGTTACGACAGGAGAACTGAAGCTTTCTTT.

The gene calls are TRBV10-3 and TRBJ2-7, with D tentatively TRBD1 (5 bases). V lost 6 bases and J lost 2, with 8 bases in between. The V gene's germline CDR1 is ENHRY and CDR2 SYGVKD. The CDR3 runs 12 residues. The CDR3 bases are TGTGCCATCAGAGGGGCCCCCTACGAGCAGTACTTC. It is translated as CAIRGAPYEQYF.

This chain connects TRBV28 to TRBJ1-1; 7 positions match TRBD1. Germline CDR1 reads MDHEN; CDR2 reads SYDVKM. This CDR3 has 16 amino acids. The V segment lost 6 bases and the J segment 3 bases; nucleotides outside the gene matches: 13. The chain's CDR3 is CASRPSRGSGDTEAFF. The CDR3 DNA follows: TGTGCCAGCAGACCCAGCAGGGGGAGTGGGGACACTGAAGCTTTCTTT.

Worth noting for this clone: Distinct nucleotide sequences in the sample also encode this CDR3. The chain joins TRBV19 to TRBJ1-1; D unresolved. Germline CDR1 LNHDA, CDR2 SQIVND (reference sequence). Trimming shortened V by 4 bases and J by 4 bases, and 10 bases separated the two germline ends. The CDR3 has 13 amino acids. The CDR3 nucleotides are TGTGCCAGTAGTACGTCCCGGGGCACTGAAGCTTTCTTT. This codes for CASSTSRGTEAFF. Full variable domain (rest looked up from reference TRBV19 and TRBJ1-1): DGGITQSPKYLFRKEGQNVTLSCEQNLNHDAMYWYRQDPGQGLRLIYYSQIVNDFQKGDIAEGYSVSREKKESFPLTVTSAQKNPTAFYLCASSTSRGTEAFFGQGTRLTVV.

The CDR3: CASSLPGQFYGYTF. CDR3 nucleotide sequence: TGTGCCAGCAGTTTACCCGGACAGTTCTATGGCTACACCTTC. The chain couples TRBV28 to TRBJ1-2, with D possibly matching TRBD1 (6 bases). Between the trimmed V and J ends, which lost 2 bases and 4 bases, there was a span of 11 bases. The germline V gene has CDR1 MDHEN and CDR2 SYDVKM. The CDR3 is 14 amino acids.

This chain's CDR3 is CASSSGLPQRGSPLHF. For the CDR3, the DNA is TGTGCCAGCAGCTCGGGACTCCCCCAAAGAGGGTCACCCCTCCACTTT. The chain is built from TRBV5-4 and TRBJ1-6; TRBD1 is a possible D gene (5 bases). The V gene's germline CDR1 is SGHNT and CDR2 YYREEE (reference sequence). Trimming left V 3 bases short and J 10 bases short, with 20 bases between. This CDR3 is 16 amino acids long.

This clone was seen a handful of times. The chain recombines TRBV7-9 with TRBJ2-1; D may be TRBD2 (6 bases). Germline CDR1 reads SEHNR; CDR2 reads FQNEAQ (reference sequence). Trimming took off 5 bases at V and 14 bases at J, with 16 bases between the two ends. The CDR3 has 12 amino acids. The CDR3 nucleotides read TGTGCCAGCAGCCGGGCTGGGGGGTTGGAGTTCTTC. Its translation: CASSRAGGLEFF.